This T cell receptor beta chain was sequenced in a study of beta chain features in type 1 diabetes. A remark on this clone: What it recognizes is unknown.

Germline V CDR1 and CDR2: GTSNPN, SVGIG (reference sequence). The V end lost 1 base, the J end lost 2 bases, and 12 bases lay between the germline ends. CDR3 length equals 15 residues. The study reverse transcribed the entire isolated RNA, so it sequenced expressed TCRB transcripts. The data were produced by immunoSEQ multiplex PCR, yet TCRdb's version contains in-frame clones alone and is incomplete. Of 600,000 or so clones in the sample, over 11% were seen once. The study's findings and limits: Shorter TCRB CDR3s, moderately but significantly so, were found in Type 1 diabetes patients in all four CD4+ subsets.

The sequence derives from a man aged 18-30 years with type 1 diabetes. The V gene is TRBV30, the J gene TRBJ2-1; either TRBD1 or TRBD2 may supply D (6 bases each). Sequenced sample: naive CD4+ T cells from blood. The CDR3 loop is CAWSGRDKTYNEQFF. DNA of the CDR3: TGTGCCTGGAGTGGGCGGGACAAAACCTACAATGAGCAGTTCTTC. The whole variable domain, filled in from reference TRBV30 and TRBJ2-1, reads SQTIHQWPATLVQPVGSPLSLECTVEGTSNPNLYWYRQAAGRGLQLLFYSVGIGQISSEVPQNLSASRPQDRQFILSSKKLLLSDSGFYLCAWSGRDKTYNEQFFGPGTRLTVL.